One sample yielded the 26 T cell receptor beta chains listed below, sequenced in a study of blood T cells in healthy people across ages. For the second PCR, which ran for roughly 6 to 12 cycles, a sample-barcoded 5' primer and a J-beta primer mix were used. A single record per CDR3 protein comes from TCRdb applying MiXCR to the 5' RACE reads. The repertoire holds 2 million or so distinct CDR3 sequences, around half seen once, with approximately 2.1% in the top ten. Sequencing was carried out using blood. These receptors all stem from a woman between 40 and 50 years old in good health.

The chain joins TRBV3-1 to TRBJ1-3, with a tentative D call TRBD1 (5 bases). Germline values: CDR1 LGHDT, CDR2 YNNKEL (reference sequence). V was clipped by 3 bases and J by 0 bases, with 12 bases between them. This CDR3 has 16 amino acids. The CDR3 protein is CASSQTTVISGNTIYF. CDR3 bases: TGTGCCAGCAGCCAGACGACAGTGATCTCTGGAAACACCATATATTTT.

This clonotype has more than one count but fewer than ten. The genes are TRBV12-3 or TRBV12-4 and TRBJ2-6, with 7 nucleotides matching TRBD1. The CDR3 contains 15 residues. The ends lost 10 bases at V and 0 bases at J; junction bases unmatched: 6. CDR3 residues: CATRDSGSGANVLTF. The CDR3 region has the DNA TGTGCCACCCGGGACAGCGGCTCTGGGGCCAACGTCCTGACTTTC.

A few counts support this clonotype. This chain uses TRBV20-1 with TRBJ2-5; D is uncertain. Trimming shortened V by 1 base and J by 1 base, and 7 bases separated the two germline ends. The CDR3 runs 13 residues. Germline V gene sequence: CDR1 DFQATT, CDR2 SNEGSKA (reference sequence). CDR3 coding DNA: TGCAGTGCTAGAGGGAATTCCCAAGAGACCCAGTACTTC. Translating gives CSARGNSQETQYF.

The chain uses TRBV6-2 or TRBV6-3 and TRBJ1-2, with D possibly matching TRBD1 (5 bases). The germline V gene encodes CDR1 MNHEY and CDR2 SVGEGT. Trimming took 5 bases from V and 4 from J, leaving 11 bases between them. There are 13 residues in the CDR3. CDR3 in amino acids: CASSDVQAYGYTF. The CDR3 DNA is TGTGCCAGCAGTGACGTACAGGCCTATGGCTACACCTTC.

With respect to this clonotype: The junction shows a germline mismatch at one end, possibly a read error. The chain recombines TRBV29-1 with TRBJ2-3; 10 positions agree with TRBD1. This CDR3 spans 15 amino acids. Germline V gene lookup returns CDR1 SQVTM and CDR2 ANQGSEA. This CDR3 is CSVEDPDRGVDMQYF. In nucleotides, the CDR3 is TGCAGCGTTGAAGATCCGGACAGGGGGGTGGATATGCAGTATTTT.

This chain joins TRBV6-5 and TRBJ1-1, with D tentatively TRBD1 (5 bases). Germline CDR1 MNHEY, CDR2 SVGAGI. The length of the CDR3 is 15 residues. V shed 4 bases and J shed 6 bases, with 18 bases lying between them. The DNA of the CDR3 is TGTGCCAGCAGTTTCCCGGGTACTCCGGGGCCTGAAGCTTTCTTT. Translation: CASSFPGTPGPEAFF.

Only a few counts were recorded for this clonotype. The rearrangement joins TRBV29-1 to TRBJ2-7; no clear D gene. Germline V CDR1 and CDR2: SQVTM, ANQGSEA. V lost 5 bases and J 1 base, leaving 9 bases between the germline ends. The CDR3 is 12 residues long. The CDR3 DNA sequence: TGCAGCGTTTTTGCGGTATCCTACGAGCAGTACTTC. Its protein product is CSVFAVSYEQYF.

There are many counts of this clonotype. The CDR3 region has the DNA TGTGCCAGCAGTTACCCCCCGGGACAGCCTAACTATGGCTACACCTTC. This gives the protein CASSYPPGQPNYGYTF. V usage is TRBV6-5 and J usage is TRBJ1-2; 7 bases are shared with TRBD1. The germline V gene encodes CDR1 MNHEY and CDR2 SVGAGI. The CDR3 consists of 16 residues. Trimming took 2 bases from V and 0 from J; bases not matched to a gene: 6.

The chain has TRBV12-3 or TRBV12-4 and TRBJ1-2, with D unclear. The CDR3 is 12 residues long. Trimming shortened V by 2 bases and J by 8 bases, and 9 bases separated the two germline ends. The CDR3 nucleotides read TGTGCCAGCAGTTTAATATCTGGGGGCTACACCTTC. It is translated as CASSLISGGYTF.

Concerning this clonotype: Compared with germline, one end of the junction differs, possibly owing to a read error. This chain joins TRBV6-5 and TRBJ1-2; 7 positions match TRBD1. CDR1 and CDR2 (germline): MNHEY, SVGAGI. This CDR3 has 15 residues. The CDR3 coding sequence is TGTGCCAGCAGTTACTCGAGACAGGGTACATATGACTACACCTTC. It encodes CASSYSRQGTYDYTF.

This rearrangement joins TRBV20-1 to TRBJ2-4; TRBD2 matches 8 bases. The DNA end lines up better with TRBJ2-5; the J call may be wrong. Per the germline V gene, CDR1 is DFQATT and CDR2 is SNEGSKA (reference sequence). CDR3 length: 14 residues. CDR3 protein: CSARDSGKVETQYF. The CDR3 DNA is TGCAGTGCTAGAGATAGCGGGAAAGTAGAGACCCAGTACTTC.

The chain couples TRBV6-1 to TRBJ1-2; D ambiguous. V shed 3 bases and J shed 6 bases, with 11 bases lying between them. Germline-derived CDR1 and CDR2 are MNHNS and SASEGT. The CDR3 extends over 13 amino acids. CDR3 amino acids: CASSDLFRDGYTF. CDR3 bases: TGTGCCAGCAGTGATCTCTTTCGGGATGGCTACACCTTC.

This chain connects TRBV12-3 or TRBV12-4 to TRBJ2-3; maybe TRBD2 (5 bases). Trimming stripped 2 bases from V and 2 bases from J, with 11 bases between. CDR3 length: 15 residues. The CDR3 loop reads CASSLYGSPTDTQYF. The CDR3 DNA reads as TGTGCCAGCAGTTTATATGGGAGCCCCACAGATACGCAGTATTTT.

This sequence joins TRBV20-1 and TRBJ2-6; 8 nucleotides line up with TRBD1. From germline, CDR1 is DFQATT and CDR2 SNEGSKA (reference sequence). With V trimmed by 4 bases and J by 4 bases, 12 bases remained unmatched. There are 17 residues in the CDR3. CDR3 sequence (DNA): TGCAGTGCTATCGACCGACAGGGGCCCTCGGGGGCCAACGTCCTGACTTTC. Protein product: CSAIDRQGPSGANVLTF.

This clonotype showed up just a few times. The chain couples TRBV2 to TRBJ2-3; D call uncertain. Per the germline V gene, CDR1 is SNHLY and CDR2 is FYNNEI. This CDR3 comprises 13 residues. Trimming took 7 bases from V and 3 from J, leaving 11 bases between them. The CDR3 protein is CASMPRKTDTQYF. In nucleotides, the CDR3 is TGTGCCAGCATGCCTCGCAAGACAGATACGCAGTATTTT.

The CDR3 DNA follows: TGTGCCAGCAGGAGGCAGGGGATCCGAAATGGCTACACCTTC. This sequence encodes CASRRQGIRNGYTF. The rearrangement uses TRBV6-1 and TRBJ1-2; a possible D gene is TRBD1 (6 bases). Germline CDR1 is MNHNS and CDR2 is SASEGT. The CDR3 covers 14 residues. V lost 6 bases and J 6 bases, leaving 17 bases between the germline ends.

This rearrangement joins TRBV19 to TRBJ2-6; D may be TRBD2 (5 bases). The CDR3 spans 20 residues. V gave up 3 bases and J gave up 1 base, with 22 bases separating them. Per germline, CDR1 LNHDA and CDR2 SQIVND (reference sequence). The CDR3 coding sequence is TGTGCCAGTAGTATTTTCGCTCATTTACCACGCGGGTCTGGGGCCAACGTCCTGACTTTC. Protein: CASSIFAHLPRGSGANVLTF. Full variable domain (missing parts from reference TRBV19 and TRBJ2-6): DGGITQSPKYLFRKEGQNVTLSCEQNLNHDAMYWYRQDPGQGLRLIYYSQIVNDFQKGDIAEGYSVSREKKESFPLTVTSAQKNPTAFYLCASSIFAHLPRGSGANVLTFGAGSRLTVL.

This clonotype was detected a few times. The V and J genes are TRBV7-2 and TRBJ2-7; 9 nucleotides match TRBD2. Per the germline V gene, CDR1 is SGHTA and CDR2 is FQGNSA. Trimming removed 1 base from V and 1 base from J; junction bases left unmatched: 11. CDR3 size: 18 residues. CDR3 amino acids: CASSLEGVGGGVSYEQYF. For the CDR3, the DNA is TGTGCCAGCAGCTTAGAAGGGGTTGGCGGGGGGGTATCCTACGAGCAGTACTTC.

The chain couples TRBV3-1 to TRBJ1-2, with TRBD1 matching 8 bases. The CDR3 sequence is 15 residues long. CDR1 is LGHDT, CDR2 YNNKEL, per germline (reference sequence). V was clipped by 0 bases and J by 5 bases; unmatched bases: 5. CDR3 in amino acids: CASSQDRGLLYGYTF. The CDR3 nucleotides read TGTGCCAGCAGCCAAGACAGGGGGCTATTATATGGCTACACCTTC.

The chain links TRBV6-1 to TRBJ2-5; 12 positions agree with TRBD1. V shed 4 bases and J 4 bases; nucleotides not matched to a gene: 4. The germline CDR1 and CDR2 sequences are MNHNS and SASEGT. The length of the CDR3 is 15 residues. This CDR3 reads CASSGGTGGRETQYF. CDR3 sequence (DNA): TGTGCCAGCAGTGGAGGGACAGGGGGCAGAGAGACCCAGTACTTC.

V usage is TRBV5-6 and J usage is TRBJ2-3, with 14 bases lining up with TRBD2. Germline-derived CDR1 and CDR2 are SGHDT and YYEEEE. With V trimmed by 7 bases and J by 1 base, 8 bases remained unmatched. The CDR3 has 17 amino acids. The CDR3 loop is CASRLGLAGAGTDTQYF. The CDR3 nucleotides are TGTGCCAGCCGCCTGGGACTAGCGGGGGCCGGCACAGATACGCAGTATTTT.

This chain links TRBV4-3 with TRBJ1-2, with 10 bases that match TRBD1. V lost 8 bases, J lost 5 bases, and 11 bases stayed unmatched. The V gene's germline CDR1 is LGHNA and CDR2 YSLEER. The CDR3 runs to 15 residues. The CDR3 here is CASRRDRGGVYGYTF. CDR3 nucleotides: TGCGCCAGCCGCCGGGACAGGGGAGGCGTATATGGCTACACCTTC.

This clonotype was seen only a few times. Here the CDR3 DNA reads TGCGCCAGCAGCCGTTTTAGAGGGCGCCTAAGGGGACGATCACCCCTCCACTTT. This sequence encodes CASSRFRGRLRGRSPLHF. The gene calls are TRBV4-1 and TRBJ1-6; a possible D gene is TRBD1 (5 bases). This CDR3 region has 18 residues. The ends were cut back, 4 bases at V and 10 bases at J, with 26 bases in the middle. Looked up from germline, CDR1 is MGHRA and CDR2 is YSYEKL.

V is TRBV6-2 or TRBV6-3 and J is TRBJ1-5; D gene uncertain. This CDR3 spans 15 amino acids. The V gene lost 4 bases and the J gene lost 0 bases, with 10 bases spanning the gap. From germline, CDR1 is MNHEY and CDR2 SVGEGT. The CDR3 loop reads CASSSSKASNQPQHF. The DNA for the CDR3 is TGTGCCAGCAGTTCGTCGAAGGCTAGCAATCAGCCCCAGCATTTT.

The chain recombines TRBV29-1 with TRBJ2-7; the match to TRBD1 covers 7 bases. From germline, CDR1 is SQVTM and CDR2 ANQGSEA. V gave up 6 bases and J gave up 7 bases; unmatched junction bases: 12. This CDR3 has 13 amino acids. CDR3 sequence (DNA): TGCAGCGTCGAACGACAGGGCTGGGATGAGCAGTACTTC. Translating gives CSVERQGWDEQYF.

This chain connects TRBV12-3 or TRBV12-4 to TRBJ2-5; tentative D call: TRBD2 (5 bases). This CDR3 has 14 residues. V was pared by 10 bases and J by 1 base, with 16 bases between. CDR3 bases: TGTGCCACCGCCCGGGATGTGCTCCAAGAGACCCAGTACTTC. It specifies CATARDVLQETQYF.